One and the same sample provided the 5 T cell receptor beta chains below, sequenced in a study of blood T cell repertoires in COVID-19. Measured with immunoSEQ multiplex PCR; TCRdb has only the in-frame clones, and not every one. Among 270,000 or so clones, roughly 93% were seen once, and the ten largest hold 2.3%. The specimen was PBMCs or T cells enriched from blood (not recorded which). The receptor source for this set is a woman in her 40s with acute COVID-19.

The CDR3, as DNA: TGCGCCAGCAGCGACCTAGCGGGAGGAGATACGCAGTATTTT. Protein sequence: CASSDLAGGDTQYF. The V call is TRBV5-1, the J call TRBJ2-3; 11 bases map to TRBD2. From germline, CDR1 is SGHRS and CDR2 YFSETQ. With 4 bases clipped from V and 5 bases from J, the junction kept 3 bases outside the gene matches. The CDR3 is 14 residues long.

The gene calls are TRBV7-6 and TRBJ2-1; 14 bases align to TRBD2. Germline V lookup: CDR1 SGHVS, CDR2 FNYEAQ. This CDR3 is built from 20 residues. With V trimmed by 5 bases and J by 10 bases, 22 bases remained unmatched. The CDR3 loop reads CASSNPGGLAGGGAGLEQFF. In DNA form, the CDR3 reads TGTGCCAGCAGCAACCCCGGCGGACTAGCGGGAGGTGGGGCAGGGTTAGAGCAGTTCTTC.

This chain joins TRBV29-1 and TRBJ2-1; 8 bases are a match to TRBD2. V trimming: 4 bases; J trimming: 4 bases; junction bases outside the gene matches: 9. CDR1 is SQVTM and CDR2 is ANQGSEA in the germline V gene. CDR3 size: 15 residues. CDR3 bases: TGCAGCGTTGTCCCGACTAGCGCGGCGTACAATGAGCAGTTCTTC. Translated, it gives CSVVPTSAAYNEQFF.

This clone was recorded only once. The chain recombines TRBV9 with TRBJ2-3; 11 positions agree with TRBD2. CDR1 and CDR2 (germline): SGDLS, YYNGEE. The CDR3 is 16 residues long. The V gene end was trimmed by 2 bases and the J gene end by 3 bases; junction bases not matched to a gene: 5. The chain's CDR3 is CASSVIAGGQTDTQYF. The CDR3 coding sequence is TGTGCCAGCAGCGTTATAGCGGGAGGGCAGACAGATACGCAGTATTTT. Full variable domain (missing parts from reference TRBV9 and TRBJ2-3): DSGVTQTPKHLITATGQRVTLRCSPRSGDLSVYWYQQSLDQGLQFLIQYYNGEERAKGNILERFSAQQFPDLHSELNLSSLELGDSALYFCASSVIAGGQTDTQYFGPGTRLTVL.

In its sample, this clone was seen once. This chain uses TRBV11-3 with TRBJ2-3; 10 bases are shared with TRBD2. V lost 5 bases, J lost 5 bases, and 10 bases stayed unmatched. The CDR3 covers 16 residues. Germline V lookup: CDR1 SGHNT, CDR2 YENEEA. The CDR3 DNA reads TGTGCCAGCAGCCCGGGAGCGGGAGGGCCGGAAGATACGCAGTATTTT. This codes for CASSPGAGGPEDTQYF.